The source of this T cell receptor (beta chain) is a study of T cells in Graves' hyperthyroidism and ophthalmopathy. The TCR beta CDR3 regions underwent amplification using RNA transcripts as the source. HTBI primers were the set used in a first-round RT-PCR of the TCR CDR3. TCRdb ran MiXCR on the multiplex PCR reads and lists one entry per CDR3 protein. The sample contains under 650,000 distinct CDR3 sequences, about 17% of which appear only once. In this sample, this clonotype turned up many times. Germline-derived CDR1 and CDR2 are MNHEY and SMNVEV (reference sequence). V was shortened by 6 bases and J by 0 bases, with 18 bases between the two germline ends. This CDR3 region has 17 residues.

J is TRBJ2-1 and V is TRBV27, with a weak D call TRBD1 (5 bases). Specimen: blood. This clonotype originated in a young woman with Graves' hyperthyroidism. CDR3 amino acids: CASRRSGAWGSYNEQFF. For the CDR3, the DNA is TGTGCCAGCAGGAGAAGTGGGGCGTGGGGCTCCTACAATGAGCAGTTCTTC.